This TCR beta chain was observed in a study of T cells in tuberculosis. Study in general: CD1B tetramers identified T cells specific for mycobacterial lipid GMM. A South African cohort included IGRA-negative adolescents, latently infected IGRA-positive adolescents and adults with active tuberculosis. Study-level findings and limits: Active tuberculosis cases were adults; controls were adolescents.

The germline CDR1 and CDR2 sequences are MGHDK and SYGVNS. CDR3 length: 15 residues. J gave up 2 bases and V 2 bases, and 2 bases lay outside the gene matches. Each clinical donor contributed on average about 92,000 T cells from unsorted cryopreserved PBMC. Worth noting for this clone: Its specificity is not known.

Method: immunoSEQ multiplex PCR; TCRdb's copy keeps in-frame clones and lacks some. The sample shows 25,000 to 35,000 clones, roughly 94% of them seen only once. This receptor was taken from a donor between 10 and 35 years old with latent tuberculosis or without tuberculosis infection. The chain is built from TRBV25-1 and TRBJ2-1; 8 nucleotides match TRBD1. Sequencing was performed on PBMCs. CDR3 nucleotides: TGTGCCAGCAGTGAACAGGGACAGGCCTACAATGAGCAGTTCTTC. Its translation: CASSEQGQAYNEQFF.